This T cell receptor (beta chain) was captured in a study of T cell responses to AZD1222 COVID-19 vaccine. On this clone: Its antigen is unidentified.

Data came from immunoSEQ multiplex PCR; TCRdb stores just in-frame clones and leaves some out. The data show under 200,000 clones, with approximately 92% seen just once and 3.5% to 4% held by the top ten. Overall study results and limits: Only five or six AZD1222 recipients tested seropositive at baseline. Donors skewed white British and female; clonal diversity was possibly underestimated.

The CDR3 is 13 amino acids. V lost 8 bases, J lost 7 bases, and 12 bases lay in between. CDR1 and CDR2 from the germline V gene are SGHTA and FQGNSA. Material: peripheral blood, obtained 28 days after the second dose of the MenACWY control vaccine. The chain uses TRBV7-2 and TRBJ1-6; a possible D gene is TRBD1 (5 bases). The sequence was obtained from an adult who received the MenACWY meningococcal vaccine as a control. The CDR3 sequence is CASGLGANSPLHF. The CDR3 nucleotides are TGTGCCAGCGGACTCGGGGCCAATTCACCCCTCCACTTT.